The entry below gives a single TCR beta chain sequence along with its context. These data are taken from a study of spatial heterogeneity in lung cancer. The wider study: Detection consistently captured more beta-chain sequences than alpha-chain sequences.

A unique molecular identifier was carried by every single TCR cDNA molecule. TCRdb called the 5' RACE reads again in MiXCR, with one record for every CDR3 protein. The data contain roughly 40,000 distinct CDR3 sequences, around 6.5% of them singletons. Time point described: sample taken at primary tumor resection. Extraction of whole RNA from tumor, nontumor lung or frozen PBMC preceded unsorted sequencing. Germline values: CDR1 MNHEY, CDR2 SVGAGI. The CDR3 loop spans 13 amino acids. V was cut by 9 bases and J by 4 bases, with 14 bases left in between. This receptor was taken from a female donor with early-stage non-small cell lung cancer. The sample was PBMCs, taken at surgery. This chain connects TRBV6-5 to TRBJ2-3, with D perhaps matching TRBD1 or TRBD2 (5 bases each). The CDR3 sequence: CARPRVRADTQYF. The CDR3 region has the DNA TGTGCCAGACCCAGGGTGAGGGCAGATACGCAGTATTTT.